This entry lists 14 T cell receptor beta chains sequenced from one sample in a study of CD8 T cells in ankylosing spondylitis. Whole-study results and caveats: Blood from ankylosing spondylitis patients appeared to carry a characteristic roughly eight-variant TCR beta motif.

No antigen has been assigned to these receptors. One entry per CDR3 protein results from TCRdb running MiXCR on the 5' RACE reads. The table includes more than 600,000 distinct CDR3 sequences, roughly 20% detected once. Source material: blood, either unsorted or a sorted T cell fraction (not recorded which). The receptors were gathered from a male donor with ankylosing spondylitis.

In nucleotides, the CDR3 is TGTGCCACCAGGGAAACAGGGTCGAACACCGGGGAGCTGTTTTTT. It translates to CATRETGSNTGELFF. The J gene is TRBJ2-2, the V gene TRBV24-1; maybe TRBD1 (6 bases). The ends were cut back, 7 bases at V and 0 bases at J, with 11 bases in the middle. The germline V gene encodes CDR1 KGHDR and CDR2 SFDVKD. The CDR3 extends over 15 amino acids.

This clonotype has at least ten counts. The chain links TRBV11-2 to TRBJ2-2; D remains ambiguous. Germline V gene data show CDR1 as SGHAT and CDR2 as FQNNGV. This CDR3 is 14 amino acids long. Deletions cut 2 bases from V and 4 bases from J, with 8 bases between. This CDR3 reads CASSLTALTGELFF. As DNA, the CDR3 is TGTGCCAGCAGCTTAACCGCGCTCACCGGGGAGCTGTTTTTT.

This clonotype was seen a handful of times. The chain couples TRBV4-1 to TRBJ1-1; no clear D gene. Trimming took 8 bases from V and 5 from J, leaving 15 bases between them. The germline V gene has CDR1 MGHRA and CDR2 YSYEKL. CDR3 length: 13 amino acids. CDR3 nucleotide sequence: TGCGCCAGCTACGGCGGGGTCAGGACTGAAGCTTTCTTT. Translated, it gives CASYGGVRTEAFF.

The V and J genes are TRBV12-3 or TRBV12-4 and TRBJ2-4; 7 nucleotides line up with TRBD2. CDR3 length: 20 amino acids. V lost 8 bases and J lost 1; bases outside the gene matches: 23. The CDR3 DNA reads as TGTGCCAGCGAAAACCGGGGGGTCGACACAAACCATGCTGCCAAAAACATTCAGTACTTC. It yields the protein CASENRGVDTNHAAKNIQYF.

In this sample, this clonotype turned up a few times. This sequence joins TRBV5-1 and TRBJ2-5; D is possibly TRBD2 (6 bases). Germline CDR1 SGHRS, CDR2 YFSETQ. Trimming removed 3 bases from V and 3 bases from J, with 12 bases in between. This CDR3 has 14 amino acids. CDR3 residues: CASSSNRGKETQYF. DNA of the CDR3: TGCGCCAGCAGCTCGAACCGCGGGAAAGAGACCCAGTACTTC.

This clonotype was picked up a small number of times. The gene calls are TRBV11-2 and TRBJ2-2; D tentatively fits TRBD1 or TRBD2 (5 bases each). The V end was cut by 4 bases, the J end by 3 bases, with 12 bases between. CDR1 is SGHAT and CDR2 is FQNNGV in the germline V gene. The CDR3 sequence is 15 residues long. The CDR3 spells CASSSTGTHTGELFF. The CDR3 DNA follows: TGTGCCAGCAGCTCTACCGGGACCCACACCGGGGAGCTGTTTTTT.

The chain combines TRBV27 with TRBJ2-1; D not certain. V lost 3 bases and J lost 5, with 11 bases in between. CDR3 length: 14 amino acids. CDR1 and CDR2 (germline): MNHEY, SMNVEV (reference sequence). The CDR3 region is CASSFLGHHNEQFF. For the CDR3, the DNA is TGTGCCAGCAGTTTTCTAGGGCACCACAATGAGCAGTTCTTC.

This rearrangement joins TRBV20-1 to TRBJ1-1; D ambiguous. CDR1 and CDR2 from the germline V gene are DFQATT and SNEGSKA (reference sequence). Trimming removed 6 bases at V and 6 bases at J, with 26 bases between. This CDR3 comprises 16 residues. Written as DNA, the CDR3 is TGCAGTGCCCGCCCTGGCAGTCTCCTTTCGGGCGCTGAAGCTTTCTTT. It yields the protein CSARPGSLLSGAEAFF.

This clonotype was seen a handful of times. This chain uses TRBV11-2 with TRBJ2-1; possible D gene TRBD2, 5 bases. The germline gives CDR1 SGHAT, CDR2 FQNNGV. The CDR3 is 14 amino acids. V was shortened by 4 bases and J by 5 bases, with 12 bases between the two germline ends. For the CDR3, the DNA is TGTGCCAGCAGCTCACTAGAAGCTAACAATGAGCAGTTCTTC. As protein: CASSSLEANNEQFF.

V is TRBV30 and J is TRBJ1-1, with a weak D call TRBD1 (6 bases). The V and J ends lost 7 bases and 1 base respectively, with 13 bases between them. Germline V gene sequence: CDR1 GTSNPN, CDR2 SVGIG (reference sequence). This CDR3 comprises 13 residues. CDR3: CASGGGGNTEAFF. DNA of the CDR3: TGTGCCTCCGGGGGAGGGGGGAACACTGAAGCTTTCTTT.

The chain couples TRBV2 to TRBJ2-3, with 11 bases identical to TRBD2. After removal of 7 bases from V and 5 bases from J, the junction contained 14 bases not matched to a gene. Germline V gene data show CDR1 as SNHLY and CDR2 as FYNNEI. The CDR3 totals 17 residues. CDR3 sequence reads: CASNPLAGGQTLDTQYF. In nucleotides, the CDR3 is TGTGCCAGCAATCCCCTAGCGGGGGGCCAGACTCTAGATACGCAGTATTTT.

This clonotype was observed at least ten times. This rearrangement joins TRBV12-3 or TRBV12-4 to TRBJ2-3; 14 bases agree with TRBD2. The J segment lost 5 bases and the V segment lost 5 bases, leaving 6 bases of the junction unmatched. The CDR3 runs to 16 residues. DNA of the CDR3: TGTGCCAGCAGTCCTAGACTAGCGGGAGGGCAAGATACGCAGTATTTT. Its protein is CASSPRLAGGQDTQYF.

This clonotype was found a few times. The conserved closing phenylalanine or tryptophan is absent in this CDR3, likely reflecting a read error. The V and J genes are TRBV12-3 or TRBV12-4 and TRBJ2-3; TRBD2 matches 7 bases. The CDR3 is 14 amino acids. The J segment lost 4 bases and the V segment lost 10 bases, leaving 11 bases of the junction unmatched. CDR3 DNA sequence: TGTGCCACCTTAGTAAGCGGGGCAGCAGATACGCAGTATCTT. Residues: CATLVSGAADTQYL.

This clonotype was counted only a few times. The gene calls are TRBV20-1 and TRBJ1-1; TRBD1 is a possible D gene (5 bases). Per the germline V gene, CDR1 is DFQATT and CDR2 is SNEGSKA (reference sequence). The CDR3 is 11 amino acids. The germline V and J ends were trimmed by 1 base and 6 bases, with 6 bases remaining between them. The CDR3 protein is CSARGGAEAFF. In DNA, the CDR3 is TGCAGTGCTAGAGGAGGGGCTGAAGCTTTCTTT.